This entry lists 7 T cell receptor beta chains sequenced from one sample in a study of cytomegalovirus exposure and HLA in healthy donors (TCRdb year 2017). Libraries were prepared through the immunoSEQ multiplex PCR assay. TCRdb holds this immuneACCESS table with in-frame rearrangements only. Some clones are missing; in checked studies, unresolved V genes explain under half, and the rest has no known cause. The sample contains 55,000 to 80,000 clones, over 85% of them found a single time. Around 1.5% of the sample comes from the top ten. The sequenced sample was PBMCs. The receptors here all came from a man younger than 35 in good health and CMV-seropositive.

The chain recombines TRBV7-6 with TRBJ2-2; the D gene is possibly TRBD1 (6 bases). This CDR3 is 15 amino acids long. With 3 bases removed from V and 3 bases from J, the gap between germline ends came to 11 bases. Germline values: CDR1 SGHVS, CDR2 FNYEAQ. The CDR3 is CASSFGTGYTGELFF. CDR3 DNA: TGTGCCAGCAGCTTCGGTACAGGGTACACCGGGGAGCTGTTTTTT.

This clone was detected once. The J gene is TRBJ2-7, the V gene TRBV13, with a possible D match to TRBD1 (5 bases). Germline CDR1 PRHDT, CDR2 FYEKMQ (reference sequence). Trimming removed 4 bases from V and 3 bases from J, with 13 bases in between. The CDR3 runs to 14 residues. In DNA form, the CDR3 reads TGTGCCAGCAGCTCCCCGGACATTGGCTACGAGCAGTACTTC. Amino acid sequence: CASSSPDIGYEQYF.

V usage is TRBV4-1 and J usage is TRBJ2-3, with a possible D match to TRBD1 (6 bases). The CDR3 loop spans 13 amino acids. Trimming removed 8 bases from V and 2 bases from J, with 11 bases in between. CDR1 and CDR2 (germline): MGHRA, YSYEKL. This CDR3 reads CASESGVTDTQYF. For the CDR3, the DNA is TGCGCCAGCGAGTCAGGGGTCACAGATACGCAGTATTTT.

The genes are TRBV14 and TRBJ2-3, with a weak D call TRBD1 (5 bases). Germline V gene lookup returns CDR1 SGHDN and CDR2 FVKESK. The CDR3 loop spans 13 amino acids. V was clipped by 5 bases and J by 6 bases, with 12 bases between them. CDR3 amino acids: CASSGRYRDTQYF. The CDR3 nucleotides read TGTGCCAGCAGCGGCCGATACAGGGATACGCAGTATTTT.

CDR3 amino acids: CASYSEAYEQYF. The CDR3 bases are TGTGCCAGCTACTCGGAGGCCTACGAGCAGTACTTC. This rearrangement joins TRBV2 to TRBJ2-7, with D possibly TRBD2 on 5 matching bases. Germline values: CDR1 SNHLY, CDR2 FYNNEI. V lost 8 bases to trimming and J lost 2 bases, with 10 bases between them. The CDR3 sequence is 12 residues long.

The V gene is TRBV7-7, the J gene TRBJ2-5; no firm D call. The CDR3 is 14 residues long. Trimming took off 1 base at V and 1 base at J, with 7 bases between the two ends. In germline, CDR1 is SSHAT, CDR2 FNYEAQ (reference sequence). The CDR3 DNA is TGTGCCAGCAGCTTAGGCGCTGCCCAAGAGACCCAGTACTTC. It codes for CASSLGAAQETQYF.

The rearrangement joins TRBV4-1 to TRBJ1-4; 8 bases align to TRBD1. The CDR3 sequence is 16 residues long. J gave up 6 bases and V 1 base, and 7 bases lay outside the gene matches. Germline CDR1 MGHRA, CDR2 YSYEKL. The CDR3 DNA follows: TGCGCCAGCAGCCAAGCGGCCCAGACAGGGGATGAAAAACTGTTTTTT. It yields the protein CASSQAAQTGDEKLFF.